This T cell receptor (beta chain) was identified during a study of shared clonotypes between healthy human individuals. Study as a whole: A couple of women and a few men aged 18 to 49 made up the donors. Findings and caveats of the study: When naive CD4 clonotypes were compared across several donors, around 5% were shared. Generally, naive subsets (rather than memory subsets) showed larger estimated richness.

CDR3 length: 15 amino acids. Here immunoSEQ multiplex PCR was the method, and the copy in TCRdb shows in-frame clones only, minus some. The sample shows about 2.4 million clones, 93% of them seen only once. As to this clone: Its antigen is currently unknown.

The source material was naive CD4+ T cells from PBMCs. Subset indicated: CD45RA+ positively selected. The clonotype originates from a man aged 18 to 35 in good health. Some clones in this sample may be carry-over from other donors' samples. The chain couples TRBV21-1 to TRBJ1-2; no DNA check was done on the table's D call, TRBD1. TRBV21-1 is annotated as a pseudogene. CDR3 nucleotide sequence: TGTGCCAGCAGCCCCCCACGGGCAGGGGGCTTTGGCTACACCTTC. Translation gives CASSPPRAGGFGYTF.